This T cell receptor beta chain was sequenced for a study of blood T cell repertoires in COVID-19. Germline CDR1 MDHEN, CDR2 SYDVKM. The V gene end was trimmed by 3 bases and the J gene end by 2 bases; junction bases not matched to a gene: 11. There are 17 residues in the CDR3. The assay was immunoSEQ multiplex PCR, and TCRdb's table has in-frame clones only and misses some. The sample consists of 200,000 or so clones, 75% to 90% of them appearing once. Sequencing used PBMCs or T cells enriched from blood (not recorded which). This receptor was obtained from a woman between 18 and 29 years old in a cohort exposed to, infected with or recovered from COVID-19 (not recorded which). This sequence joins TRBV28 and TRBJ2-7; 9 positions match TRBD2. The CDR3 region has the DNA TGTGCCAGCAGTTTTCCCGATCGGCGCGGGAGGGCCTACGAGCAGTACTTC. Protein product: CASSFPDRRGRAYEQYF.